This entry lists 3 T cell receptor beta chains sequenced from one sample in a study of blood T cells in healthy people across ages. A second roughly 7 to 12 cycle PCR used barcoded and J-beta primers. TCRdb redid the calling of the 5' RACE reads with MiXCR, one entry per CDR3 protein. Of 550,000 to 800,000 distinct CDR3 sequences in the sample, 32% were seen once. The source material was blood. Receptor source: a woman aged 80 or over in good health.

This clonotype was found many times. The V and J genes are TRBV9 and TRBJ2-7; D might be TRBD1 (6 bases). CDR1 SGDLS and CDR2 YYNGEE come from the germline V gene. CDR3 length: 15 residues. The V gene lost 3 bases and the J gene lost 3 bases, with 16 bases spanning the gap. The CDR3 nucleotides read TGTGCCAGCAGCGCGGAGACAGGCCTAGACTACGAGCAGTACTTC. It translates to CASSAETGLDYEQYF.

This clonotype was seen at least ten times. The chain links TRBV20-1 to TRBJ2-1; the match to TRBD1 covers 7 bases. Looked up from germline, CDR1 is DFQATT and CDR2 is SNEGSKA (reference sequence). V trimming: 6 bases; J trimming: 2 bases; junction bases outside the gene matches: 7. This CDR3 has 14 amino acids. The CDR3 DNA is TGCAGTGCCATAGACAGGGTAGCCTACAATGAGCAGTTCTTC. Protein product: CSAIDRVAYNEQFF.

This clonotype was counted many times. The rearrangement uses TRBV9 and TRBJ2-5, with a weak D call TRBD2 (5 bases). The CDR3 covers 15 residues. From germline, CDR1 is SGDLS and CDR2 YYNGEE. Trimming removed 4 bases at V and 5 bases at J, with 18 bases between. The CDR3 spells CASSPLEVLGETQYF. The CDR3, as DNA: TGTGCCAGCAGCCCCCTGGAGGTATTGGGCGAGACCCAGTACTTC.